There are many counts of the clone carrying this TCR beta chain. This sample is part of a study of T cells in Graves' hyperthyroidism and ophthalmopathy. Used for diagnoses were clinical symptoms, serum thyroxine and TRAb, thyroid ultrasound and orbital computed tomography. Template material for amplifying TCR beta CDR3 regions consisted of RNA transcripts. First-round RT-PCR of the TCR CDR3 relied on the HTBI primer set. Each CDR3 protein is one row after TCRdb ran MiXCR on the multiplex PCR reads. The sample consists of a few hundred thousand distinct CDR3 sequences, about 16% of them appearing once. The CDR3 runs to 12 residues. Trimming left V 0 bases short and J 6 bases short, with 6 bases between. Germline V gene lookup returns CDR1 SGHNT and CDR2 YYREEE (reference sequence).

Sequencing used blood. The J gene is TRBJ1-1, the V gene TRBV5-4; the D is unclear. The clonotype originates from a woman aged 55 to 70 with Graves' ophthalmopathy. The CDR3 nucleotides are TGTGCCAGCAGCTTGGACTGGTCTGAAGCTTTCTTT. Translating gives CASSLDWSEAFF.